What follows are 23 T cell receptor beta chains derived from one specimen sequenced in a study of T cell responses to AZD1222 COVID-19 vaccine. TCRdb keeps only in-frame clones here, not all; method: immunoSEQ multiplex PCR. The repertoire has around 120,000 clones, roughly 90% of them found once; the top ten carry roughly 13%. The source material was peripheral blood, sampled on day 0 of AZD1222 vaccination. The origin of the receptors is an adult in good health.

The chain carries TRBV20-1 and TRBJ2-7, with a tentative D call TRBD2 (5 bases). Trimming cost V 3 bases and J 5 bases, with 14 bases left between them. The germline gives CDR1 DFQATT, CDR2 SNEGSKA (reference sequence). The CDR3 sequence is 13 residues long. CDR3 sequence reads: CSASRTVGDEQYF. In nucleotides, the CDR3 is TGCAGTGCTAGTCGTACTGTGGGAGACGAGCAGTACTTC.

This rearrangement joins TRBV19 to TRBJ2-1; TRBD1 aligns across 10 bases. V lost 1 base to trimming and J lost 3 bases; unmatched junction nucleotides: 0. CDR3 length: 15 residues. Germline V gene sequence: CDR1 LNHDA, CDR2 SQIVND (reference sequence). The DNA of the CDR3 is TGTGCCAGTAGTATAGGGACAGGGGGCTACAATGAGCAGTTCTTC. Protein: CASSIGTGGYNEQFF.

J is TRBJ1-2 and V is TRBV25-1; unclear D gene. The germline gives CDR1 MGHDK, CDR2 SYGVNS. The CDR3 is 14 amino acids. Trimming removed 3 bases at V and 2 bases at J, with 10 bases between. In DNA, the CDR3 is TGTGCCAGCAGTGAGGGAACGTTCAACTATGGCTACACCTTC. This sequence encodes CASSEGTFNYGYTF.

This chain connects TRBV29-1 to TRBJ1-1, with no clear D. Germline-derived CDR1 and CDR2 are SQVTM and ANQGSEA. This CDR3 is built from 12 residues. Trimming stripped 7 bases from V and 2 bases from J, with 11 bases between. The CDR3 nucleotides read TGCAGCGCCCAGGATGTTAACACTGAAGCTTTCTTT. Its translation: CSAQDVNTEAFF.

This clone was observed a handful of times. The rearrangement uses TRBV7-8 and TRBJ2-2, with D possibly TRBD2 on 6 matching bases. This CDR3 is 15 amino acids long. V was clipped by 5 bases and J by 6 bases, with 16 bases between them. Germline V CDR1 and CDR2: SGHVS, FQNEAQ. DNA for the CDR3: TGTGCCAGCAGCCCCGAGGCGGGGCGCGCCGGGGAGCTGTTTTTT. It is translated as CASSPEAGRAGELFF. Complete variable domain (other parts from reference TRBV7-8 and TRBJ2-2): GAGVSQSPRYKVAKRGQDVALRCDPISGHVSLFWYQQALGQGPEFLTYFQNEAQLDKSGLPSDRFFAERPEGSVSTLKIQRTQQEDSAVYLCASSPEAGRAGELFFGEGSRLTVL.

The chain has TRBV14 and TRBJ1-1; 8 bases are a match to TRBD1. The J segment lost 6 bases and the V segment lost 4 bases, leaving 10 bases of the junction unmatched. This CDR3 is built from 15 residues. From germline, CDR1 is SGHDN and CDR2 FVKESK. The DNA of the CDR3 is TGTGCCAGCAGCCGGCGGACAGGGAGGACGGCTGAAGCTTTCTTT. It encodes CASSRRTGRTAEAFF.

This clone was found once. The CDR3 spells CASSFWESYEQYF. CDR3 nucleotides: TGTGCCAGCAGTTTTTGGGAGTCCTACGAGCAGTACTTC. The chain employs TRBV28 and TRBJ2-7; a weak D match, TRBD2 (5 bases). CDR1 is MDHEN, CDR2 SYDVKM, per germline. Trimming cost V 3 bases and J 1 base, with 7 bases left between them. CDR3 length equals 13 residues.

The chain links TRBV2 to TRBJ1-2; D not resolved. Germline CDR1 SNHLY, CDR2 FYNNEI. The V end lost 9 bases, the J end lost 8 bases, and 10 bases lay between the germline ends. The CDR3 consists of 10 residues. As DNA, the CDR3 is TGTGCCAGTATGACCGGGGGCTACACCTTC. It yields the protein CASMTGGYTF.

V gene TRBV25-1 combines with J gene TRBJ2-2, with TRBD2 as a possible D gene (6 bases). Germline-derived CDR1 and CDR2 are MGHDK and SYGVNS. V was shortened by 3 bases and J by 4 bases, with 15 bases between the two germline ends. CDR3 length: 16 residues. CDR3 DNA sequence: TGTGCCAGCAGTGATGAGACTAGGCGCGCCACCGGGGAGCTGTTTTTT. Encoded protein: CASSDETRRATGELFF.

The count of this clone is one. The chain carries TRBV6-4 and TRBJ2-7; 9 nucleotides align to TRBD1. The germline V gene has CDR1 MRHNA and CDR2 SNTAGT. The CDR3 covers 14 residues. After removal of 7 bases from V and 6 bases from J, the junction contained 10 bases not matched to a gene. This CDR3 is CASIQGALPSEQYF. Here the CDR3 DNA reads TGTGCCAGCATACAGGGGGCCCTTCCCAGCGAGCAGTACTTC.

The CDR3, as DNA: TGTGCCAGTAGTTTGCGGGACTCCACAGATACGCAGTATTTT. It specifies CASSLRDSTDTQYF. V usage is TRBV19 and J usage is TRBJ2-3; TRBD2 is a possible D gene (6 bases). This CDR3 is built from 14 residues. Trimming removed 5 bases at V and 2 bases at J, with 11 bases between. Germline CDR1 reads LNHDA; CDR2 reads SQIVND (reference sequence).

This chain uses TRBV19 with TRBJ2-3, with D maybe TRBD1 (6 bases). V shed 5 bases and J shed 5 bases, with 17 bases lying between them. In germline, CDR1 is LNHDA, CDR2 SQIVND (reference sequence). This CDR3 comprises 15 residues. The CDR3 DNA is TGTGCCAGTAGTCCAAGACAGGAAGCCTTAGATACGCAGTATTTT. This translates into CASSPRQEALDTQYF. The full variable domain, rest sourced from reference TRBV19 and TRBJ2-3, is DGGITQSPKYLFRKEGQNVTLSCEQNLNHDAMYWYRQDPGQGLRLIYYSQIVNDFQKGDIAEGYSVSREKKESFPLTVTSAQKNPTAFYLCASSPRQEALDTQYFGPGTRLTVL.

The chain employs TRBV5-6 and TRBJ1-4; 7 bases agree with TRBD1. The CDR3 extends over 16 amino acids. The V segment lost 5 bases and the J segment 7 bases; nucleotides outside the gene matches: 14. CDR1 and CDR2 from the germline V gene are SGHDT and YYEEEE. The CDR3 is CASSSKTTGSSEKLFF. The CDR3 bases are TGTGCCAGCAGTTCTAAAACGACAGGGTCTAGTGAAAAACTGTTTTTT.

The rearrangement uses TRBV10-1 and TRBJ1-1, with unresolved D. This CDR3 is built from 15 residues. V was cut by 2 bases and J by 0 bases, with 10 bases left in between. CDR1 and CDR2 (germline): WNHNN, SYGVQD (reference sequence). CDR3 amino acids: CASSEGLGMNTEAFF. The DNA for the CDR3 is TGCGCCAGCAGTGAGGGTCTGGGTATGAACACTGAAGCTTTCTTT.

This sequence joins TRBV11-3 and TRBJ2-7; D possibly corresponds to TRBD2 (5 bases). The CDR3 is 14 amino acids. CDR1 SGHNT and CDR2 YENEEA come from the germline V gene. V was trimmed by 4 bases and J by 6 bases, leaving 16 bases between them. CDR3 coding DNA: TGTGCCAGCAGCTCCAAAGGAACTAGTGCCGAGCAGTACTTC. Translated: CASSSKGTSAEQYF.

This chain connects TRBV7-2 to TRBJ2-5; 11 nucleotides line up with TRBD2. Germline CDR1 is SGHTA and CDR2 is FQGNSA. This CDR3 comprises 18 residues. The V and J ends lost 5 bases and 2 bases, in that order; junction bases with no gene match: 13. The CDR3 DNA is TGTGCCAGCAGCACCTGGGGGCTAGCGGGAGGTATTCAAGAGACCCAGTACTTC. Its translation: CASSTWGLAGGIQETQYF.

The J gene is TRBJ2-7, the V gene TRBV6-2 or TRBV6-3, with TRBD2 as a possible D gene (5 bases). Germline V gives CDR1 MNHEY, CDR2 SVGEGT. The CDR3 loop spans 12 amino acids. The germline V and J ends were trimmed by 6 bases and 3 bases, with 9 bases remaining between them. CDR3 region: CASSRGLYEQYF. CDR3 nucleotide sequence: TGTGCCAGCAGCCGCGGACTCTACGAGCAGTACTTC.

The V and J genes are TRBV28 and TRBJ1-1; TRBD1 aligns across 8 bases. This CDR3 is built from 16 residues. CDR1 and CDR2 (germline): MDHEN, SYDVKM. Unmatched junction bases numbered 6, after V lost 3 bases and J lost 0 bases. CDR3 residues: CASSFDRDRLNTEAFF. In DNA, the CDR3 is TGTGCCAGCAGTTTTGACCGGGACAGGCTGAACACTGAAGCTTTCTTT.

This chain links TRBV23-1 with TRBJ1-5; D gene ambiguous. TRBV23-1 is reported as an ORF; its role is uncertain. This CDR3 spans 14 amino acids. Trimming took off 5 bases at V and 5 bases at J, with 13 bases between the two ends. CDR3 bases: TGCGCCAGCAGTATCATAGGCCTCGATCAGCCCCAGCATTTT. Protein product: CASSIIGLDQPQHF.

The V gene is TRBV10-3, the J gene TRBJ1-1, with D perhaps matching TRBD1 (5 bases). Trimming cost V 6 bases and J 5 bases, with 7 bases left between them. Germline assignment: CDR1 ENHRY and CDR2 SYGVKD. The CDR3 runs 11 residues. The CDR3 region has the DNA TGTGCCATCAGGGGGCAGACTGAAGCTTTCTTT. It codes for CAIRGQTEAFF.

V usage is TRBV27 and J usage is TRBJ1-4, with 9 bases that match TRBD1. Per germline, CDR1 MNHEY and CDR2 SMNVEV (reference sequence). This CDR3 spans 14 amino acids. The ends lost 5 bases at V and 8 bases at J; junction bases unmatched: 6. CDR3 region: CASSPGQGWEKLFF. CDR3 sequence (DNA): TGTGCCAGCAGTCCGGGACAGGGTTGGGAAAAACTGTTTTTT.

The J gene is TRBJ1-1, the V gene TRBV7-8; no definite D call. This CDR3 region has 15 residues. V was cut by 5 bases and J by 10 bases, with 23 bases left in between. Germline V gene data show CDR1 as SGHVS and CDR2 as FQNEAQ. The CDR3 loop reads CASSLHKPPFGVAFF. Written as DNA, the CDR3 is TGTGCCAGCAGCCTTCATAAACCCCCTTTTGGGGTAGCTTTCTTT.

The chain has TRBV7-6 and TRBJ1-2; the D is unclear. This CDR3 is built from 12 residues. V was clipped by 5 bases and J by 5 bases, with 9 bases between them. Germline V gene sequence: CDR1 SGHVS, CDR2 FNYEAQ. CDR3 region: CASSHPTYGYTF. The CDR3 DNA reads as TGTGCCAGCAGCCACCCCACGTATGGCTACACCTTC.